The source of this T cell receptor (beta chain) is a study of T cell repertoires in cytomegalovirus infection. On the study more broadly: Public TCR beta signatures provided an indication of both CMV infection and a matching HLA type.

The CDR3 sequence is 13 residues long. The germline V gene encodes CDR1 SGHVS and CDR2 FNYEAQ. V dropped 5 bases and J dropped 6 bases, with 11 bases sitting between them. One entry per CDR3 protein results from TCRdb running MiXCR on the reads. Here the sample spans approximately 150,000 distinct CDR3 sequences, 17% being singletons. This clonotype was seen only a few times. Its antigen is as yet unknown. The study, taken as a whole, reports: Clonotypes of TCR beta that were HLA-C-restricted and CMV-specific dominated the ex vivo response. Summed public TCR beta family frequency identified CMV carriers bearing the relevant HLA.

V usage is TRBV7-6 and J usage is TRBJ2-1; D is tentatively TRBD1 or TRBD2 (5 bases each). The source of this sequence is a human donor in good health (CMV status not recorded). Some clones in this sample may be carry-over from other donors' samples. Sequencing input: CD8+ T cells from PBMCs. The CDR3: CASSPTGPNEQFF. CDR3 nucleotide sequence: TGTGCCAGCAGCCCCACGGGACCCAATGAGCAGTTCTTC.